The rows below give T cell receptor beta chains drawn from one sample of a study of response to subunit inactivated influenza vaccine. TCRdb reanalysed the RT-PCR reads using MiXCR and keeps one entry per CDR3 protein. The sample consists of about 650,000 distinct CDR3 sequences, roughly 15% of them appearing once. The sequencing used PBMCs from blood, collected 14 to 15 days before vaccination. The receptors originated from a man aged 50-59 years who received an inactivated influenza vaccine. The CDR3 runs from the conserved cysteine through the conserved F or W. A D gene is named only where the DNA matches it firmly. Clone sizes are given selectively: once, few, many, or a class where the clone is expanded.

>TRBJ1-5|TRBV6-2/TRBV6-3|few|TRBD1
CASSYTIGQGNQPQHF
TGTGCCAGCAGTTACACCATTGGACAGGGCAATCAGCCCCAGCATTTT
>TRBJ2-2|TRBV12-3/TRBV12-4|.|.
CASSLRDPSTGELFF
TGTGCCAGCAGTCTCAGGGACCCGAGCACCGGGGAGCTGTTTTTT
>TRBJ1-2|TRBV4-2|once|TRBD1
CASSAPGQDNYGYTF
TGTGCCAGCAGCGCACCGGGACAGGACAACTATGGCTACACCTTC
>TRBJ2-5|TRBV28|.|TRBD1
CASSKTGQGGTQYF
TGTGCCAGCAGTAAAACAGGACAGGGCGGGACCCAGTACTTC
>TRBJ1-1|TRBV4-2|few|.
CASSQDLQRNTEAFF
TGTGCCAGCAGCCAAGATTTGCAGCGGAACACTGAAGCTTTCTTT
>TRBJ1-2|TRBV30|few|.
CAWSVLGKTGLLEDGYTF
TGTGCCTGGAGTGTACTTGGGAAGACAGGCCTACTGGAGGATGGCTACACCTTC
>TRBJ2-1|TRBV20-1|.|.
CSARDPGRPYNEQFF
TGCAGTGCTAGAGATCCGGGACGACCATACAATGAGCAGTTCTTC
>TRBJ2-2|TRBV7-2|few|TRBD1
CASSIGQGAGAGELFF
TGTGCCAGCAGCATCGGACAGGGGGCCGGTGCCGGGGAGCTGTTTTTT
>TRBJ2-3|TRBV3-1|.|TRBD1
CASSQTGALSSTDTHYF
TGTGCCAGCAGCCAGACAGGGGCACTCTCTAGCACAGATACGCACTATTTT
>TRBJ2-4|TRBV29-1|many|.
CSVGSTLAKNIQYF
TGCAGCGTCGGGAGTACACTAGCCAAAAACATTCAGTACTTC
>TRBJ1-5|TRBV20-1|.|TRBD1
CSARAGTAHQPQHF
TGCAGTGCTAGGGCTGGGACAGCTCATCAGCCCCAGCATTTT
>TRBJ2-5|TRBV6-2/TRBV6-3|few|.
CASSYEGLGTQYF
TGTGCCAGCAGTTATGAGGGGTTAGGGACCCAGTACTTC
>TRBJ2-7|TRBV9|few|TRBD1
CASSVGPDRAYEQYF
TGTGCCAGCAGCGTAGGACCCGACAGGGCCTACGAGCAGTACTTC
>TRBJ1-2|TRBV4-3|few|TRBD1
CASSPWTGNYGYTF
TGCGCCAGCAGCCCGTGGACAGGGAACTATGGCTACACCTTC
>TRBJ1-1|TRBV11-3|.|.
CASSLNVRASEAFF
TGTGCCAGCAGCTTAAATGTCAGGGCGTCTGAAGCTTTCTTT
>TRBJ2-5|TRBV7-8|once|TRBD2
CASSPWTSGAETQYF
TGTGCCAGCAGCCCGTGGACTAGCGGGGCAGAGACCCAGTACTTC
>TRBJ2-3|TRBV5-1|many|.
CASSWESTDTQYF
TGCGCCAGCAGCTGGGAGAGCACAGATACGCAGTATTTT
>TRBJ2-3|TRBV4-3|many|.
CASSQRPGPTDTQYF
TGCGCCAGCAGCCAGCGCCCCGGACCCACAGATACGCAGTATTTT
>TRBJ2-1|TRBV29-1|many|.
CSVEDRGREQFF
TGCAGCGTTGAAGATAGGGGCAGGGAGCAGTTCTTC
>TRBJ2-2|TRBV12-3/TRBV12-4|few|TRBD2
CASKRAGENGELFF
TGTGCCAGCAAGCGAGCGGGAGAGAACGGGGAGCTGTTTTTT
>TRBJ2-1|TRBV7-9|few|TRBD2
CASSFSGGRASNEQFF
TGTGCCAGCAGTTTTTCTGGGGGGAGGGCCTCCAATGAGCAGTTCTTC
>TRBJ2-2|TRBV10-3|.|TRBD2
CAIRGLAETGELFF
TGTGCCATCAGAGGACTAGCCGAGACCGGGGAGCTGTTTTTT
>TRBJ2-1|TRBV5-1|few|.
CASSLGSTEQFF
TGCGCCAGCAGCTTGGGGTCAACTGAGCAGTTCTTC
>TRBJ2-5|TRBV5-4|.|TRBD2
CASSLGLAGGLQTQYF
TGTGCCAGCAGCCTCGGACTAGCGGGGGGGCTCCAGACCCAGTACTTC
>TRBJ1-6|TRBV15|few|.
CATSREKKEGSPLHF
TGTGCCACCAGCAGGGAAAAAAAAGAGGGGTCACCCCTCCACTTT
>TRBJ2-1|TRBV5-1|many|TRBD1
CASSPGGVFNEQFF
TGCGCCAGCAGCCCAGGGGGCGTGTTCAATGAGCAGTTCTTC
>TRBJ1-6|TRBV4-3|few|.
CASSPRHWKGGNSPLHF
TGCGCCAGCAGCCCCCGACACTGGAAAGGTGGTAATTCACCCCTCCACTTT
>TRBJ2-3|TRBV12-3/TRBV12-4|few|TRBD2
CASSPGLAFTNTQYF
TGTGCCAGCAGCCCGGGACTAGCATTTACAAATACGCAGTATTTT
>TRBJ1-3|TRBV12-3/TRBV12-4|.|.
CASSFEQLSSGNTIYF
TGTGCCAGCAGTTTTGAACAGCTAAGCTCTGGAAACACCATATATTTT
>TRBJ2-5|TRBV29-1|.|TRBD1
CSVDRGNRETQYF
TGCAGCGTGGACAGGGGAAATAGAGAGACCCAGTACTTC
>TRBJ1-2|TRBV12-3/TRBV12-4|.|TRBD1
CAILSGGDNGYTF
TGTGCCATCCTGTCAGGGGGCGATAATGGCTACACCTTC
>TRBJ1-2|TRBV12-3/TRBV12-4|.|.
CASSPDTFRGYTF
TGTGCCAGCAGCCCTGACACTTTTCGGGGCTACACCTTC
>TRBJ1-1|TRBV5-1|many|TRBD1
CASSLVGQGLTEAFF
TGCGCCAGCAGCTTGGTGGGACAGGGACTCACTGAAGCTTTCTTT
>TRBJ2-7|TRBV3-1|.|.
CASSQGRDSGDGYEQYF
TGTGCCAGCAGCCAAGGGAGGGACAGTGGGGACGGCTACGAGCAGTACTTC
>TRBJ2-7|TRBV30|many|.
CAWSLDRISYEQYF
TGTGCCTGGAGTCTCGACAGGATCTCCTACGAGCAGTACTTC
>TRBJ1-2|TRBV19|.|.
CASKAFGSGYGYTF
TGTGCCAGTAAGGCATTTGGTTCGGGCTATGGCTACACCTTC
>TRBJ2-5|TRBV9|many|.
CASSPLTEGGETQYF
TGTGCCAGCAGCCCCCTTACAGAGGGAGGAGAGACCCAGTACTTC